The 26 T cell receptor beta chains in this list originate from one sample, sequenced in a study of blood T cells in healthy people across ages. The second PCR ran about 7 to 12 cycles with a sample-barcoded 5' primer and J-beta primers. TCRdb re-called the 5' RACE reads through MiXCR, storing one row per CDR3 protein. The sample has 950,000 to 1,200,000 distinct CDR3 sequences; under 40% are singletons. The sequenced sample was blood. Source of these receptors: a man aged 18-30 years in good health.

This clonotype was detected many times. This chain uses TRBV21-1 with TRBJ1-2; TRBD1 is the table's D call and was not checked against the DNA. TRBV21-1 is a known pseudogene. The CDR3 consists of 13 residues. Written as DNA, the CDR3 is TGTGCCAGCAGCAAAGGATCACCGGGAGGCTACACCTTC. Protein product: CASSKGSPGGYTF.

The rearrangement uses TRBV7-2 and TRBJ2-3; D gene unclear. Germline CDR1 SGHTA, CDR2 FQGNSA. Trimming took off 8 bases at V and 2 bases at J, with 14 bases between the two ends. The CDR3 has 14 residues. CDR3 bases: TGTGCCAGCGCCCCCGGCTTCTACACAGATACGCAGTATTTT. It translates to CASAPGFYTDTQYF.

V is TRBV9 and J is TRBJ2-1; the match to TRBD2 covers 11 bases. CDR1 and CDR2 (germline): SGDLS, YYNGEE. Unmatched junction bases numbered 9, after V lost 4 bases and J lost 6 bases. The CDR3 covers 16 residues. The CDR3 nucleotides are TGTGCCAGCAGCCCACGGGCGGGACTAGCGGCCAATGAGCAGTTCTTC. It translates to CASSPRAGLAANEQFF.

The rearrangement uses TRBV7-9 and TRBJ2-2; D possibly corresponds to TRBD2 (6 bases). V was shortened by 5 bases and J by 5 bases, with 15 bases between the two germline ends. Germline CDR1 and CDR2: SEHNR and FQNEAQ (reference sequence). The CDR3 has 15 residues. The CDR3 coding sequence is TGTGCCAGCAGCCTTGACGGGGGTAGGACCGGGGAGCTGTTTTTT. This encodes CASSLDGGRTGELFF.

J is TRBJ2-1 and V is TRBV29-1; D may be TRBD1 (6 bases). CDR1 is SQVTM, CDR2 ANQGSEA, per germline. Trimming stripped 0 bases from V and 9 bases from J, with 6 bases between. There are 11 residues in the CDR3. DNA of the CDR3: TGCAGCGTTGAAGAGGGGGCTGAGCAGTTCTTC. Translation gives CSVEEGAEQFF.

The chain links TRBV6-6 to TRBJ2-1; D uncertain. V was cut by 7 bases and J by 5 bases, with 15 bases left in between. Germline CDR1 MNHNY, CDR2 SVGAGI (reference sequence). The CDR3 has 14 amino acids. The CDR3 protein is CASNSPPTNNEQFF. DNA of the CDR3: TGTGCCAGCAACTCACCCCCTACCAACAATGAGCAGTTCTTC.

V is TRBV28 and J is TRBJ1-5, with D perhaps matching TRBD1 (5 bases). The V gene's germline CDR1 is MDHEN and CDR2 SYDVKM. The ends were cut back, 4 bases at V and 6 bases at J, with 19 bases in the middle. The CDR3 consists of 16 residues. For the CDR3, the DNA is TGTGCCAGCAGTTCCGGCGGGCGAGGGGATCGTCAGCCCCAGCATTTT. Translated, it gives CASSSGGRGDRQPQHF. The complete variable domain, with remaining parts taken from reference TRBV28 and TRBJ1-5, reads DVKVTQSSRYLVKRTGEKVFLECVQDMDHENMFWYRQDPGLGLRLIYFSYDVKMKEKGDIPEGYSVSREKKERFSLILESASTNQTSMYLCASSSGGRGDRQPQHFGDGTRLSIL.

A note on this clonotype: One junction end does not reproduce the germline sequence, and a read error may be involved. This chain uses TRBV10-3 with TRBJ1-4; 9 nucleotides line up with TRBD1. This CDR3 is 15 amino acids long. In germline, CDR1 is ENHRY, CDR2 SYGVKD. Here the CDR3 reads CAIRQGDATNGKLFF. In nucleotides, the CDR3 is TGTGCCATACGACAGGGGGACGCAACTAATGGAAAACTGTTTTTT.

V usage is TRBV13 and J usage is TRBJ2-7; 8 bases agree with TRBD2. There are 16 residues in the CDR3. Germline V gene lookup returns CDR1 PRHDT and CDR2 FYEKMQ (reference sequence). V shed 5 bases, J shed 2 bases, and the junction held 11 bases outside the gene matches. CDR3 in DNA: TGTGCCAGCAGCGTGAATAGCGGGGCAAACCCCTACGAGCAGTACTTC. Protein: CASSVNSGANPYEQYF.

The chain has TRBV7-6 and TRBJ2-3; 7 bases agree with TRBD1. The ends lost 2 bases at V and 0 bases at J; junction bases unmatched: 2. Germline CDR1 SGHVS, CDR2 FNYEAQ. The CDR3 loop spans 15 amino acids. The CDR3 DNA sequence: TGTGCCAGCAGCTTAAGGGACAGCAGCACAGATACGCAGTATTTT. Amino acid sequence: CASSLRDSSTDTQYF.

The rearrangement uses TRBV3-1 and TRBJ1-2, with 9 positions matching TRBD1. Germline V lookup: CDR1 LGHDT, CDR2 YNNKEL (reference sequence). V was clipped by 4 bases and J by 8 bases; unmatched bases: 11. CDR3 length: 15 amino acids. CDR3 protein: CASSPRTGAMGGYTF. CDR3 nucleotide sequence: TGTGCCAGCAGCCCAAGGACAGGGGCAATGGGGGGCTACACCTTC.

V gene TRBV6-6 combines with J gene TRBJ1-3; tentative D call: TRBD1 (6 bases). Per the germline V gene, CDR1 is MNHNY and CDR2 is SVGAGI (reference sequence). The CDR3 is 15 residues long. V was shortened by 2 bases and J by 3 bases, with 11 bases between the two germline ends. CDR3 sequence reads: CASSYEGGGGNTIYF. The CDR3 bases are TGTGCCAGCAGTTACGAGGGGGGAGGTGGAAACACCATATATTTT.

This chain connects TRBV6-2 or TRBV6-3 to TRBJ2-7; D gene ambiguous. This CDR3 contains 14 residues. Per the germline V gene, CDR1 is MNHEY and CDR2 is SVGEGT. Trimming removed 0 bases from V and 4 bases from J, with 10 bases in between. The CDR3 is CASSYSAETYEQYF. The CDR3 nucleotides are TGTGCCAGCAGTTACTCGGCGGAAACTTACGAGCAGTACTTC.

The J gene is TRBJ1-2, the V gene TRBV7-2; TRBD1 matches 11 bases. Unmatched junction bases numbered 7, after V lost 1 base and J lost 3 bases. The germline V gene has CDR1 SGHTA and CDR2 FQGNSA. The CDR3 totals 17 residues. CDR3: CASSLGKGQGAYYGYTF. CDR3 DNA sequence: TGTGCCAGCAGCTTAGGAAAAGGACAGGGGGCGTACTATGGCTACACCTTC.

The chain couples TRBV5-6 to TRBJ2-3; no firm D call. Trimming took 0 bases from V and 5 from J, leaving 13 bases between them. CDR1 SGHDT and CDR2 YYEEEE come from the germline V gene. The CDR3 is made up of 15 amino acids. CDR3 in amino acids: CASSLVLGSGDTQYF. The DNA for the CDR3 is TGTGCCAGCAGCTTGGTATTGGGTTCGGGAGATACGCAGTATTTT.

This clonotype was detected a few times. The gene calls are TRBV4-3 and TRBJ2-3, with 7 bases lining up with TRBD1. Trimming took 5 bases from V and 0 from J; bases not matched to a gene: 8. In germline, CDR1 is LGHNA, CDR2 YSLEER. This CDR3 spans 16 amino acids. The CDR3: CASSVRDSRSTDTQYF. The CDR3 DNA sequence: TGCGCCAGCAGCGTCCGGGACAGCCGTAGCACAGATACGCAGTATTTT.

This clonotype was seen more than once but under ten times. This rearrangement joins TRBV29-1 to TRBJ2-3, with TRBD1 as a possible D gene (5 bases). The CDR3 loop spans 14 amino acids. Trimming took off 4 bases at V and 6 bases at J, with 17 bases between the two ends. Per the germline V gene, CDR1 is SQVTM and CDR2 is ANQGSEA. The DNA of the CDR3 is TGCAGCGTTGGAATAGGGGCCAGTACGGATACGCAGTATTTT. This sequence encodes CSVGIGASTDTQYF.

In this sample, this clonotype turned up a few times. V and J are TRBV4-1 and TRBJ2-1, with 7 nucleotides matching TRBD1. CDR3 length: 18 amino acids. The V and J ends lost 1 base and 4 bases, in that order; junction bases with no gene match: 13. Germline CDR1 and CDR2: MGHRA and YSYEKL. The chain's CDR3 is CASSQVPSALGQYNEQFF. CDR3 coding DNA: TGCGCCAGCAGCCAAGTCCCTTCAGCTTTGGGACAGTACAATGAGCAGTTCTTC.

The chain recombines TRBV6-2 or TRBV6-3 with TRBJ2-1, with unresolved D. Germline V gives CDR1 MNHEY, CDR2 SVGEGT. V lost 0 bases to trimming and J lost 2 bases, with 11 bases between them. This CDR3 has 16 residues. This CDR3 is CASSYSGSGAYNEQFF. In nucleotides, the CDR3 is TGTGCCAGCAGTTACTCGGGTAGTGGGGCCTACAATGAGCAGTTCTTC.

The chain carries TRBV18 and TRBJ1-1; 7 bases are a match to TRBD1. The CDR3 runs 12 residues. The germline gives CDR1 KGHSH, CDR2 LQKENI. V dropped 8 bases and J dropped 5; count of bases not matched to a gene: 5. The CDR3 spells CASATTGTEAFF. CDR3 nucleotide sequence: TGTGCCAGCGCGACGACAGGGACTGAAGCTTTCTTT.

This clonotype has ten or more counts. CDR3 loop: CASSFGRPYEQYF. The CDR3 DNA sequence: TGTGCCAGCAGTTTTGGCAGGCCCTACGAGCAGTACTTC. V usage is TRBV12-3 or TRBV12-4 and J usage is TRBJ2-7, with D uncertain. This CDR3 has 13 residues. Trimming pared 3 bases from V and 2 bases from J, leaving 8 bases between.

V and J are TRBV25-1 and TRBJ1-3; D is ambiguous. The CDR3 consists of 16 residues. Deletions cut 4 bases from V and 4 bases from J, with 17 bases between. Germline V CDR1 and CDR2: MGHDK, SYGVNS. This CDR3 is CASSGTPDGGGNTIYF. The CDR3 bases are TGTGCCAGCAGTGGCACCCCGGACGGCGGAGGAAACACCATATATTTT.

This clonotype was picked up a small number of times. J is TRBJ2-7 and V is TRBV29-1, with 10 bases matching TRBD2. CDR1 and CDR2 (germline): SQVTM, ANQGSEA. J was trimmed by 1 base and V by 6 bases; bases with no gene match: 12. This CDR3 contains 16 residues. The CDR3 coding sequence is TGCAGCGTGGGACAGTTACTAGCGGGGCGTTCCTACGAGCAGTACTTC. It specifies CSVGQLLAGRSYEQYF.

The chain employs TRBV18 and TRBJ1-1; D uncertain. CDR1 KGHSH and CDR2 LQKENI come from the germline V gene. The length of the CDR3 is 13 residues. V was shortened by 10 bases and J by 4 bases, with 16 bases between the two germline ends. As DNA, the CDR3 is TGTGCCAACTCCCCCGGGCACGGCACTGAAGCTTTCTTT. The encoded protein is CANSPGHGTEAFF.

The J gene is TRBJ1-1, the V gene TRBV12-3 or TRBV12-4; 7 nucleotides match TRBD1. J lost 3 bases, V lost 3 bases, and 4 bases had no gene match. The CDR3 spans 14 residues. DNA for the CDR3: TGTGCCAGCAGTTTCCAGGGGGGGTACACTGAAGCTTTCTTT. This codes for CASSFQGGYTEAFF.

This clonotype came up a few times. The chain combines TRBV11-2 with TRBJ2-3, with D hard to call. The germline gives CDR1 SGHAT, CDR2 FQNNGV. The ends were cut back, 0 bases at V and 8 bases at J, with 9 bases in the middle. The CDR3 is 13 amino acids. CDR3 bases: TGTGCCAGCAGCTTAGAACCAGGTGGTACGCAGTATTTT. It specifies CASSLEPGGTQYF.